This entry lists 19 T cell receptor beta chains sequenced from one sample in a study of response to subunit inactivated influenza vaccine. MiXCR, run by TCRdb on the RT-PCR reads, gives a single entry per CDR3 protein. The sample includes around 650,000 distinct CDR3 sequences, 15% to 19% of them seen just once. Sequencing used PBMCs from blood, obtained 11 to 12 days after vaccination. Source of these receptors: a man aged 50 to 59 who received an inactivated influenza vaccine.

Only a few counts were recorded for this clonotype. This chain connects TRBV7-2 to TRBJ2-7; TRBD1 matches 8 bases. The germline CDR1 and CDR2 sequences are SGHTA and FQGNSA. The CDR3 is made up of 15 amino acids. V lost 5 bases, J lost 2 bases, and 8 bases stayed unmatched. The CDR3 spells CASSITPGGAYEQYF. Here the CDR3 DNA reads TGTGCCAGCAGCATAACCCCAGGGGGCGCCTACGAGCAGTACTTC.

V and J are TRBV29-1 and TRBJ2-5; tentatively, D is TRBD2 (5 bases). The V gene's germline CDR1 is SQVTM and CDR2 ANQGSEA. The CDR3 consists of 15 residues. Trimming stripped 0 bases from V and 4 bases from J, with 15 bases between. CDR3 DNA sequence: TGCAGCGTTGAAGATACCGGGGTTGGCGGAGAGACCCAGTACTTC. Residues: CSVEDTGVGGETQYF.

The genes are TRBV29-1 and TRBJ2-5; TRBD2 aligns across 13 bases. Germline CDR1 SQVTM, CDR2 ANQGSEA. After removal of 3 bases from V and 2 bases from J, the junction contained 6 bases not matched to a gene. The CDR3 totals 16 residues. CDR3 nucleotides: TGCAGCGTTGACGGGACTAGCGGGGACTATCAAGAGACCCAGTACTTC. Amino acid sequence: CSVDGTSGDYQETQYF.

This clonotype was recorded only once. The gene calls are TRBV7-3 and TRBJ2-1; weak D call: TRBD1 (6 bases). The V gene lost 5 bases and the J gene lost 9 bases, with 14 bases spanning the gap. This CDR3 comprises 13 residues. CDR1 SGHTA and CDR2 FQGTGA come from the germline V gene. The DNA of the CDR3 is TGTGCCAGCAGCCAAACAGGGTTCTCTGAGCAGTTCTTC. Residues: CASSQTGFSEQFF. The variable domain in full, with the rest retrieved from reference TRBV7-3 and TRBJ2-1, is GAGVSQTPSNKVTEKGKYVELRCDPISGHTALYWYRQSLGQGPEFLIYFQGTGAADDSGLPNDRFFAVRPEGSVSTLKIQRTERGDSAVYLCASSQTGFSEQFFGPGTRLTVL.

J is TRBJ2-7 and V is TRBV10-3; D gene uncertain. CDR3 length equals 16 residues. Trimming took 10 bases from V and 4 from J, leaving 26 bases between them. Germline assignment: CDR1 ENHRY and CDR2 SYGVKD. CDR3 bases: TGTGCCAAAACCGGGCCTAGAAAAATTCCCCTTTACGAGCAGTACTTC. As protein: CAKTGPRKIPLYEQYF.

This clonotype was seen only a few times. The chain has TRBV12-3 or TRBV12-4 and TRBJ2-7; 7 bases are a match to TRBD1. The length of the CDR3 is 15 residues. V lost 6 bases and J lost 5; bases outside the gene matches: 13. The CDR3 spells CASRRGAGGRNEQYF. CDR3 DNA sequence: TGTGCCAGCAGAAGAGGGGCAGGGGGACGGAACGAGCAGTACTTC.

The chain uses TRBV24-1 and TRBJ2-1; 10 bases align to TRBD2. V shed 3 bases and J 5 bases; nucleotides not matched to a gene: 3. CDR1 and CDR2 from the germline V gene are KGHDR and SFDVKD. The CDR3 is made up of 15 amino acids. The CDR3 coding sequence is TGTGCCACCAGTGATGCGGGACTAGCGAACAATGAGCAGTTCTTC. It translates to CATSDAGLANNEQFF.

The genes are TRBV5-1 and TRBJ2-5; no reliable D call. In germline, CDR1 is SGHRS, CDR2 YFSETQ. Trimming removed 7 bases from V and 7 bases from J, with 11 bases in between. The CDR3 has 11 residues. The CDR3: CASAQTGTQYF. The CDR3 coding sequence is TGCGCCAGCGCACAGACGGGGACCCAGTACTTC.

The chain links TRBV2 to TRBJ2-5; D is undetermined. Germline V gene data show CDR1 as SNHLY and CDR2 as FYNNEI. The CDR3 spans 15 residues. The ends were cut back, 4 bases at V and 1 base at J, with 13 bases in the middle. CDR3 sequence (DNA): TGTGCCAGCAGTGGAACCGACGGTTCCCAAGAGACCCAGTACTTC. Amino acids: CASSGTDGSQETQYF.

The chain links TRBV6-2 or TRBV6-3 to TRBJ1-5; TRBD1 matches at 9 bases. Germline values: CDR1 MNHEY, CDR2 SVGEGT. This CDR3 region has 15 residues. J gave up 5 bases and V 6 bases, and 8 bases lay outside the gene matches. This CDR3 reads CASSPTGGVHQPQHF. CDR3 in DNA: TGTGCCAGCAGCCCTACAGGGGGCGTTCATCAGCCCCAGCATTTT.

This clonotype came up a few times. This chain joins TRBV6-5 and TRBJ2-5; D gene ambiguous. CDR1 and CDR2 (germline): MNHEY, SVGAGI. The length of the CDR3 is 14 residues. V was cut by 0 bases and J by 5 bases, with 10 bases left in between. CDR3 sequence reads: CASSYSIRRETQYF. The CDR3 DNA reads as TGTGCCAGCAGTTACTCGATCAGGCGCGAGACCCAGTACTTC.

The chain couples TRBV6-2 or TRBV6-3 to TRBJ2-7; tentatively, D is TRBD1 (6 bases). The CDR3 loop spans 14 amino acids. V gave up 7 bases and J gave up 0 bases, with 13 bases separating them. The germline V gene encodes CDR1 MNHEY and CDR2 SVGEGT. This CDR3 is CASNDGTFSYEQYF. The CDR3 region has the DNA TGTGCCAGCAACGACGGGACATTCTCCTACGAGCAGTACTTC.

There are many counts of this clonotype. This sequence joins TRBV29-1 and TRBJ2-3; D gene ambiguous. V was trimmed by 3 bases and J by 0 bases, leaving 7 bases between them. The CDR3 runs to 13 residues. Germline CDR1 SQVTM, CDR2 ANQGSEA. CDR3 nucleotides: TGCAGCGTTGAGCCGAGTAGCACAGATACGCAGTATTTT. It codes for CSVEPSSTDTQYF.

A single count supports this clonotype. The chain recombines TRBV10-1 with TRBJ2-5; D ambiguous. The CDR3 is 14 amino acids. Germline loops: CDR1 WNHNN, CDR2 SYGVQD (reference sequence). The ends were cut back, 3 bases at V and 2 bases at J, with 10 bases in the middle. The CDR3 sequence: CASSESAGQETQYF. DNA of the CDR3: TGCGCCAGCAGTGAATCGGCAGGTCAAGAGACCCAGTACTTC.

J is TRBJ1-1 and V is TRBV29-1, with D possibly TRBD1 on 5 matching bases. CDR3 length: 12 amino acids. Trimming took off 3 bases at V and 4 bases at J, with 9 bases between the two ends. In germline, CDR1 is SQVTM, CDR2 ANQGSEA. CDR3 nucleotides: TGCAGCGTTGATATGGGGACCACTGAAGCTTTCTTT. The encoded protein is CSVDMGTTEAFF.

This clonotype was picked up a small number of times. The V and J genes are TRBV6-2 or TRBV6-3 and TRBJ2-5; the D gene is possibly TRBD2 (6 bases). There are 14 residues in the CDR3. Trimming took 5 bases from V and 3 from J, leaving 13 bases between them. From germline, CDR1 is MNHEY and CDR2 SVGEGT. The CDR3 reads CASSPRTIKETQYF. In nucleotides, the CDR3 is TGTGCCAGCAGTCCGCGGACTATTAAAGAGACCCAGTACTTC.

The gene calls are TRBV7-8 and TRBJ2-4, with 7 bases lining up with TRBD2. With 0 bases clipped from V and 0 bases from J, the junction kept 5 bases outside the gene matches. The CDR3 runs to 17 residues. Per germline, CDR1 SGHVS and CDR2 FQNEAQ. The CDR3 bases are TGTGCCAGCAGCTTAGCGCGACTAGCCCCAGCCAAAAACATTCAGTACTTC. It yields the protein CASSLARLAPAKNIQYF. The whole variable domain, remainder taken from reference TRBV7-8 and TRBJ2-4, is GAGVSQSPRYKVAKRGQDVALRCDPISGHVSLFWYQQALGQGPEFLTYFQNEAQLDKSGLPSDRFFAERPEGSVSTLKIQRTQQEDSAVYLCASSLARLAPAKNIQYFGAGTRLSVL.

The chain employs TRBV4-3 and TRBJ1-2, with D possibly matching TRBD1 (5 bases). There are 14 residues in the CDR3. From germline, CDR1 is LGHNA and CDR2 YSLEER. The ends were cut back, 1 base at V and 5 bases at J, with 11 bases in the middle. The CDR3 loop reads CASSQALDRYGYTF. The DNA of the CDR3 is TGCGCCAGCAGCCAAGCCCTAGACAGATATGGCTACACCTTC.

This clonotype was seen at least ten times. This chain joins TRBV7-8 and TRBJ1-5; TRBD1 might be the D (5 bases). Trimming pared 2 bases from V and 7 bases from J, leaving 15 bases between. CDR1 and CDR2 (germline): SGHVS, FQNEAQ. The CDR3 length is 15 residues. This chain's CDR3 is CASSLQGEYGQPQHF. CDR3 in DNA: TGTGCCAGCAGCTTACAGGGCGAGTATGGGCAGCCCCAGCATTTT.